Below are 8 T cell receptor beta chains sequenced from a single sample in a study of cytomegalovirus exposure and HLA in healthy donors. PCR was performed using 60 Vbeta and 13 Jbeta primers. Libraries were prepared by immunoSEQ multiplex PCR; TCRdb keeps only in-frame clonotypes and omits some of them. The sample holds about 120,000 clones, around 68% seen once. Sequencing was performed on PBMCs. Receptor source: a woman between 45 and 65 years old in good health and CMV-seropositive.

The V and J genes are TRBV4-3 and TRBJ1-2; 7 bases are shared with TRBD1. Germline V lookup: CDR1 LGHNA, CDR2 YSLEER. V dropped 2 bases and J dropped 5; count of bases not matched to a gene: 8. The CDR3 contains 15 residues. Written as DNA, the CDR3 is TGCGCCAGCAGCCAAAGGACCGGGACAGCTTATGGCTACACCTTC. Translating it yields CASSQRTGTAYGYTF.

In DNA, the CDR3 is TGCGCCAGCAGCTTAGGGACTAGCGGTACCTACGAGCAGTACTTC. As protein: CASSLGTSGTYEQYF. V is TRBV5-1 and J is TRBJ2-7, with 11 bases aligning to TRBD2. Per the germline V gene, CDR1 is SGHRS and CDR2 is YFSETQ. The CDR3 totals 15 residues. V was clipped by 2 bases and J by 2 bases; unmatched bases: 3.

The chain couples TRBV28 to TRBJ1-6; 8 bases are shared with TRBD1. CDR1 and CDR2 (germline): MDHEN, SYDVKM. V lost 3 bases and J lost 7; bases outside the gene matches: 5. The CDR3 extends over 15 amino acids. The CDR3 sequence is CASSFQGARNSPLHF. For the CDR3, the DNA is TGTGCCAGCAGTTTCCAGGGGGCGCGGAATTCACCCCTCCACTTT.

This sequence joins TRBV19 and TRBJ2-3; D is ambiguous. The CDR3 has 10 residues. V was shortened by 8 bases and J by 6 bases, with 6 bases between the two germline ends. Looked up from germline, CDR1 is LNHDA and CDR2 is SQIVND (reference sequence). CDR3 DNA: TGTGCCAGTCTCCCTGATACGCAGTATTTT. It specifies CASLPDTQYF.

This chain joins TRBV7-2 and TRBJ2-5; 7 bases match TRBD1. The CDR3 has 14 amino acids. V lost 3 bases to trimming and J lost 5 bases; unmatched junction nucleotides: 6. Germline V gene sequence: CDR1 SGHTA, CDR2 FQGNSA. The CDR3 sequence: CASSFNRDSETQYF. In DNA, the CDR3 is TGTGCCAGCAGCTTCAACCGGGACAGCGAGACCCAGTACTTC. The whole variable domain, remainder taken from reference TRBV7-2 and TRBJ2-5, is GAGVSQSPSNKVTEKGKDVELRCDPISGHTALYWYRQSLGQGLEFLIYFQGNSAPDKSGLPSDRFSAERTGGSVSTLTIQRTQQEDSAVYLCASSFNRDSETQYFGPGTRLLVL.

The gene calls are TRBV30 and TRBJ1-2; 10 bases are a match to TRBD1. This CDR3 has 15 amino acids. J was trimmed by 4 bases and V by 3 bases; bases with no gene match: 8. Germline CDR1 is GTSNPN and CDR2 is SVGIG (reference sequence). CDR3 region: CAWRDSDRGPYGYTF. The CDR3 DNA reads TGTGCCTGGAGAGACAGCGACAGGGGGCCCTATGGCTACACCTTC.

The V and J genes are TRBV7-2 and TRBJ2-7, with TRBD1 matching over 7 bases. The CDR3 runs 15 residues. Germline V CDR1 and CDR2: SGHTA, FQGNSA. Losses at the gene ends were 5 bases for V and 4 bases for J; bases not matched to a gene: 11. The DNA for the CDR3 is TGTGCCAGCAGCCGACAGGGTGGGTCTAATTACGAGCAGTACTTC. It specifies CASSRQGGSNYEQYF.

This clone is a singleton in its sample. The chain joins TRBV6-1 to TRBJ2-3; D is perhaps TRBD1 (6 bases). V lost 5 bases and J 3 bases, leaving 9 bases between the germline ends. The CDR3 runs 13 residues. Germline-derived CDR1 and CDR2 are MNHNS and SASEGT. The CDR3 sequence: CASSPTGTDTQYF. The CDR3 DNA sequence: TGTGCCAGCAGTCCCACAGGGACAGATACGCAGTATTTT.